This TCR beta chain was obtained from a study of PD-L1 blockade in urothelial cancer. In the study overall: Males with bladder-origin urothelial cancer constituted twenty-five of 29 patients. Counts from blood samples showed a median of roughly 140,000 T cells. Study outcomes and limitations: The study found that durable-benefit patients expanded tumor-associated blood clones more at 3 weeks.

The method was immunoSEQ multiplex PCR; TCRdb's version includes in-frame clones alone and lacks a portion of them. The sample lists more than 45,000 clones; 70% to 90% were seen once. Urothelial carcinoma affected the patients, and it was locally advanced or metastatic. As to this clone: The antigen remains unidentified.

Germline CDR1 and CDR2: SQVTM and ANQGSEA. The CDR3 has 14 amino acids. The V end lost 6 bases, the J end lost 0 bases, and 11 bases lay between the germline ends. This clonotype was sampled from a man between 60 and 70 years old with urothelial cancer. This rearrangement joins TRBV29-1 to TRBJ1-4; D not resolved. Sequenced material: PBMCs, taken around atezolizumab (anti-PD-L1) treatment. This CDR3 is CSVRTGATNEKLFF. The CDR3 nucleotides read TGCAGCGTACGGACTGGTGCAACTAATGAAAAACTGTTTTTT.